The 2 T cell receptor beta chains listed next were all sequenced from one sample in a study of shared T cell receptors in the human thymus. Repertoires were generated with immunoSEQ multiplex PCR, while TCRdb's copy carries only in-frame clones and drops some. This table holds about 660,000 clones, more than 70% found once. These data also featured in a second study, about human thymus T cells.

What was sequenced was thymocytes. Source of these receptors: a boy in the first two years of life with a congenital heart defect.

In DNA, the CDR3 is TGTGCCAGCAGTTTATTAGGGGGAATTACTGGAAACACCATATATTTT. The encoded protein is CASSLLGGITGNTIYF. The chain joins TRBV28 to TRBJ1-3; TRBD1 is a possible D gene (6 bases). Trimming removed 1 base at V and 2 bases at J, with 12 bases between. Germline V CDR1 and CDR2: MDHEN, SYDVKM. The CDR3 spans 16 residues.

This clone was seen a few times. This chain connects TRBV28 to TRBJ2-7; TRBD1 matches at 7 bases. The germline V gene has CDR1 MDHEN and CDR2 SYDVKM. Trimming cost V 5 bases and J 5 bases; bases outside gene matches: 3. The CDR3 totals 12 residues. The DNA for the CDR3 is TGTGCCAGCAGTGACACAGGGGACGAGCAGTACTTC. This translates into CASSDTGDEQYF.